The clone carrying this T cell receptor (beta chain) was seen more than once but under ten times. Antigen: not known. This entry is derived from a study of T-cell reconstitution after alpha-beta-depleted transplantation in children. Study-wide findings and caveats: Surviving recipient T cells and intrathymic progenitors accounted for some patients' high TCRbeta diversity at day 60. From newly produced T cells came most of the T-cell counts and diversity one year after transplant.

TCRbeta library preparation incorporated unique molecular identifiers. Via MiXCR, TCRdb re-called the PCR reads, giving one row per CDR3 protein. Of about 580,000 distinct CDR3 sequences listed, 20% to 25% are singletons. The receptor was isolated from a boy younger than two who had a stem cell transplant for acute myeloid leukemia, so the T cells may come from the graft donor. The material sequenced was PBMCs, mostly from graft donor cells, taken 360 days after TCRalphabeta/CD19-depleted stem cell transplant.

The CDR3 DNA sequence: TGCAGTGTAGGCTACAGCACAGATACGCAGTATTTT. Its translation is CSVGYSTDTQYF. The chain employs TRBV20-1 and TRBJ2-3, with D unclear. Germline-derived CDR1 and CDR2 are DFQATT and SNEGSKA (reference sequence). The CDR3 has 12 amino acids. V was clipped by 7 bases and J by 0 bases, with 8 bases between them.